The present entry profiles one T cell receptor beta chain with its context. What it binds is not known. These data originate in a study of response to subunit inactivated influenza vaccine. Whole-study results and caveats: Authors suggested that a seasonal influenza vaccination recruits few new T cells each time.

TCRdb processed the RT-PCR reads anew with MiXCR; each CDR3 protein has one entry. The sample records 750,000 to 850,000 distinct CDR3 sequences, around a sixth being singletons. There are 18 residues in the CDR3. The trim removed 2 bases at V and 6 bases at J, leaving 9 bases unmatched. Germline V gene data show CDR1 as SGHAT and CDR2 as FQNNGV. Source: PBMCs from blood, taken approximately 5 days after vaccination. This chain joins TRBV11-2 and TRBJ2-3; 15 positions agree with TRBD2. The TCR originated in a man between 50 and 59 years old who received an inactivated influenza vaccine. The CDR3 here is CASSLLTGLAGGPDTQYF. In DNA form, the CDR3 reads TGTGCCAGCAGCTTATTGACCGGACTAGCGGGGGGGCCCGATACGCAGTATTTT.